This is a list of T cell receptor beta chains from one sample in a study of OX40 agonist ivuxolimab in advanced cancers. Assay used: immunoSEQ multiplex PCR; TCRdb lists only in-frame clones, some missing. The table records some 65,000 clones, about 85% of them present only once. Sequenced here: CD4+ or CD8+ T cells sorted from blood, sampled in a trial of the OX40 agonist ivuxolimab. These receptors originate from an adult with an advanced solid tumor such as melanoma, head and neck, liver or kidney cancer. CDR3s include the opening cysteine and the closing phenylalanine or tryptophan. The D gene is left open where the match is weak. The size entry is marked missing in some rows and otherwise reads once, few, many or a size class.

TRBD1	.	TRBV6-1	TRBJ2-7	CASSDGTGTYEQYF	TGTGCCAGCAGTGATGGGACAGGGACGTACGAGCAGTACTTC
.	.	TRBV30	TRBJ1-2	CAWSLEARGSHTF	TGTGCCTGGAGTCTCGAGGCTCGGGGGAGTCACACCTTC
.	.	TRBV19	TRBJ1-1	CASAEEKNTEAFF	TGTGCCAGCGCCGAGGAGAAGAACACTGAAGCTTTCTTT
TRBD2	.	TRBV9	TRBJ2-3	CASSEAGGFYDTQYF	TGTGCCAGCAGCGAAGCGGGGGGGTTCTACGATACGCAGTATTTT
TRBD1	.	TRBV7-3	TRBJ1-2	CASSPGQGDGYTF	TGTGCCAGCAGTCCCGGACAGGGTGATGGCTACACCTTC
TRBD1	.	TRBV5-1	TRBJ2-4	CASSSQGRDIQYF	TGCGCCAGCAGCTCACAGGGGCGAGACATTCAGTACTTC
TRBD1	.	TRBV11-3	TRBJ2-7	CASSGDRGYREQYF	TGTGCCAGCAGCGGCGACAGGGGGTATCGCGAGCAGTACTTC
.	.	TRBV19	TRBJ2-5	CASSRGEYQETQYF	TGTGCCAGTAGTCGTGGGGAGTACCAAGAGACCCAGTACTTC
TRBD1	once	TRBV6-1	TRBJ1-2	CASSGRQGGYTF	TGTGCCAGCAGTGGTCGACAGGGTGGCTACACCTTC
.	.	TRBV28	TRBJ1-5	CASSFTGSNQPQHF	TGTGCCAGCAGTTTTACAGGTAGCAATCAGCCCCAGCATTTT
TRBD2	.	TRBV9	TRBJ2-2	CASSVLDWTSGGNTGELFF	TGTGCCAGCAGCGTATTAGATTGGACTAGCGGGGGGAACACCGGGGAGCTGTTTTTT
.	.	TRBV5-1	TRBJ2-5	CASSLLGQPQETQYF	TGCGCCAGCAGCTTGTTGGGGCAGCCACAAGAGACCCAGTACTTC
TRBD2	.	TRBV19	TRBJ2-1	CASSMRTSGMSYNEQFF	TGTGCCAGTAGTATGAGGACTAGCGGGATGTCTTACAATGAGCAGTTCTTC
TRBD1	.	TRBV6-1	TRBJ1-5	CASKTGQGSQPQHF	TGTGCCAGCAAAACGGGACAGGGGAGTCAGCCCCAGCATTTT
.	.	TRBV30	TRBJ2-3	CAWRGIGTDTQYF	TGTGCCTGGAGGGGAATAGGCACAGATACGCAGTATTTT
.	few	TRBV4-2	TRBJ1-1	CASSQEIEGDGEAFF	TGTGCCAGCAGCCAAGAAATTGAGGGGGACGGTGAAGCTTTCTTT